The 6 T cell receptor beta chains below all came from one sample that was sequenced in a study of T cell changes during pregnancy in multiple sclerosis. Clones were sequenced by immunoSEQ multiplex PCR, and TCRdb holds only the in-frame ones, with some missing. The table has some 37,000 clones, more than 85% seen once. The sequences come from CD8+ T cells from peripheral blood mononuclear cells, collected after pregnancy. The receptor set was obtained from a female donor with multiple sclerosis, enrolled in a pregnancy study.

This chain uses TRBV7-6 with TRBJ2-1; D possibly corresponds to TRBD2 (5 bases). CDR3 size: 13 residues. Trimming took off 0 bases at V and 7 bases at J, with 7 bases between the two ends. CDR1 and CDR2 (germline): SGHVS, FNYEAQ. The CDR3 sequence is CASSLARGNEQFF. CDR3 DNA: TGTGCCAGCAGCTTAGCTAGAGGGAATGAGCAGTTCTTC.

CDR3 DNA sequence: TGTGCCTGGAGTCTAGTAGCGGGAAGGGTTCATGGAGATACGCAGTATTTT. Amino acid sequence: CAWSLVAGRVHGDTQYF. V is TRBV30 and J is TRBJ2-3; 8 nucleotides match TRBD2. CDR1 GTSNPN and CDR2 SVGIG come from the germline V gene (reference sequence). The CDR3 is made up of 17 amino acids. J lost 5 bases, V lost 2 bases, and 15 bases had no gene match.

J is TRBJ2-7 and V is TRBV30, with 9 bases aligning to TRBD1. Unmatched junction bases numbered 4, after V lost 2 bases and J lost 2 bases. The CDR3 covers 14 residues. CDR1 is GTSNPN and CDR2 is SVGIG in the germline V gene (reference sequence). The CDR3 bases are TGTGCCTGGAGTACCGGGACAGGGACCTACGAGCAGTACTTC. Protein: CAWSTGTGTYEQYF. Variable domain in full (rest from reference TRBV30 and TRBJ2-7): SQTIHQWPATLVQPVGSPLSLECTVEGTSNPNLYWYRQAAGRGLQLLFYSVGIGQISSEVPQNLSASRPQDRQFILSSKKLLLSDSGFYLCAWSTGTGTYEQYFGPGTRLTVT.

V usage is TRBV4-1 and J usage is TRBJ2-1; D possibly corresponds to TRBD2 (5 bases). Germline V gene sequence: CDR1 MGHRA, CDR2 YSYEKL. The V end was cut by 0 bases, the J end by 10 bases, with 10 bases between. The CDR3 is made up of 13 amino acids. CDR3 protein: CASSQDFRGEQFF. The CDR3 DNA follows: TGCGCCAGCAGCCAAGATTTCCGGGGAGAGCAGTTCTTC.

The V gene is TRBV27, the J gene TRBJ2-1; weak D call: TRBD2 (5 bases). Trimming stripped 6 bases from V and 7 bases from J, with 7 bases between. Germline V gene sequence: CDR1 MNHEY, CDR2 SMNVEV (reference sequence). This CDR3 contains 11 residues. The CDR3 is CASSRGNEQFF. The CDR3 DNA sequence: TGTGCCAGCAGCCGAGGGAATGAGCAGTTCTTC.

This chain links TRBV7-9 with TRBJ1-1; TRBD1 aligns across 9 bases. J lost 5 bases, V lost 1 base, and 2 bases had no gene match. Germline CDR1 and CDR2: SEHNR and FQNEAQ (reference sequence). The CDR3 is made up of 14 amino acids. CDR3 sequence reads: CASSLEDRGTEAFF. The CDR3, as DNA: TGTGCCAGCAGCTTAGAGGACAGGGGAACTGAAGCTTTCTTT.